Listed below are T cell receptor beta chains from one sample, sequenced in a study of technical replicates of blood from a handful of donors. Method: immunoSEQ multiplex PCR; TCRdb's copy keeps in-frame clones and lacks some. The sample contains 15,000 to 20,000 clones, around 87% of which appear only once. Sequenced sample: PBMCs. Receptor source: a human donor in good health. Each CDR3 is given with its conserved first and last residue. A D gene is named only where the DNA matches it firmly. Rows may omit the clone size; those that give it use once, few, many or a size class.

j_gene,v_gene,d_gene,abundance,len,CDR3nt,CDR3aa
TRBJ2-1,TRBV4-2,TRBD2,NA,17,TGTGCCAGCAGCCTCGCGTCCGGGACTAGGGGTTACAATGAGCAGTTCTTC,CASSLASGTRGYNEQFF
TRBJ2-3,TRBV2,TRBD2,NA,15,TGTGCCAGCAGTGAAGAAGCGGGATGGTCAGATACGCAGTATTTT,CASSEEAGWSDTQYF
TRBJ2-7,TRBV18,TRBD1,NA,15,TGTGCCAGCTCACCCGGACAGGTCGGAGGCTACGAGCAGTACTTC,CASSPGQVGGYEQYF
TRBJ2-3,TRBV5-1,TRBD1,NA,17,TGCGCCAGCATCCTCGGGACAGGGGGTGGGGGCACAGATACGCAGTATTTT,CASILGTGGGGTDTQYF
TRBJ1-2,TRBV2,NA,NA,14,TGTGCCAGCAGTGTAAACAGGGACCCCTATGGCTACACCTTC,CASSVNRDPYGYTF
TRBJ1-2,TRBV12-5,NA,NA,13,TGTGCTAGTAAGGTTTGGGGGGGAGATGGCTACACCTTC,CASKVWGGDGYTF
TRBJ2-7,TRBV2,TRBD1,NA,14,TGTGCCAGCAACCGACAGGGTATTTTCTACGAGCAGTACTTC,CASNRQGIFYEQYF
TRBJ2-3,TRBV9,TRBD2,NA,18,TGTGCCAGCAGCGCGCACCGGCTAGCGGGCGGCCGAGGGGATACGCAGTATTTT,CASSAHRLAGGRGDTQYF
TRBJ2-7,TRBV5-1,TRBD2,NA,14,TGCGCCAGCAGCTCTACTAGCGGGAGGGCCGAGCAGTACTTC,CASSSTSGRAEQYF
TRBJ1-2,TRBV6-1,TRBD1,few,14,TGTGCCAGCAGTGAAGACAGGGGGCGAAGTGGCTACACCTTC,CASSEDRGRSGYTF
TRBJ1-1,TRBV6-5,NA,NA,13,TGTGCCACCGTAAGAGACGGGGGCACTGAAGCTTTCTTT,CATVRDGGTEAFF
TRBJ1-5,TRBV19,NA,NA,16,TGTGCCACCGGTCATCGGTGGGGCGGTACTCATCAGCCCCAGCATTTT,CATGHRWGGTHQPQHF
TRBJ1-3,TRBV5-1,TRBD1,NA,14,TGCGCCAGCAGCGACAGGGGATATGGAAACACCATATATTTT,CASSDRGYGNTIYF
TRBJ2-1,TRBV13,TRBD2,once,18,TGTGCCAGCAGCTTAGCGGGAGGGCTCAGGAGGTCCTACAATGAGCAGTTCTTC,CASSLAGGLRRSYNEQFF
TRBJ2-2,TRBV28,NA,NA,13,TGTGCCAGCAGTTTAAGGGGAACCGGGGAGCTGTTTTTT,CASSLRGTGELFF
TRBJ2-1,TRBV6-5,TRBD2,NA,13,TGTGCCAGCAGTTACGGAGCGGGAGCCTTGTCGTTCTTC,CASSYGAGALSFF
TRBJ2-3,TRBV30,NA,NA,14,TGTGCCTGGAGTGAAGCGGCGTACACAGATACGCAGTATTTT,CAWSEAAYTDTQYF
TRBJ2-7,TRBV4-2,TRBD1,NA,15,TGTGCCAGCAGCCAAGGTGGACAGGGTTCCTACGAGCAGTACTTC,CASSQGGQGSYEQYF
TRBJ2-7,TRBV18,NA,NA,13,TGTGCCAGCTCACGCACTGGAGGGAACGAGCAGTACTTC,CASSRTGGNEQYF
TRBJ2-5,TRBV19,NA,NA,15,TGTGCCAGTAGTCCGGGGGAAATGGTCGAAGAGACCCAGTACTTC,CASSPGEMVEETQYF
TRBJ2-5,TRBV29-1,TRBD1,NA,13,TGCAGCGCCGACGGGACAGAACAAGAGACCCAGTACTTC,CSADGTEQETQYF
TRBJ2-1,TRBV27,TRBD1,NA,13,TGTGCCAGCAGTCACGGGACAGATAATGAGCAGTTCTTC,CASSHGTDNEQFF
TRBJ2-4,TRBV5-1,NA,NA,14,TGCGCCAGCAGCTTGTCGGGGGACGGGGACATTCAGTACTTC,CASSLSGDGDIQYF
TRBJ2-4,TRBV7-2,NA,NA,16,TGTGCCAGCAGCTTATTGGGAGGAGGGGGCACGAACATTCAGTACTTC,CASSLLGGGGTNIQYF
TRBJ2-5,TRBV6-5,TRBD2,NA,15,TGTGCCAGCAGTTACTCGGGAGGGCCGGGAGAGACCCAGTACTTC,CASSYSGGPGETQYF
TRBJ1-2,TRBV5-1,NA,NA,13,TGCGCCAGCAGCTTGTCAGGGGACTATGGCTACACCTTC,CASSLSGDYGYTF
TRBJ2-1,TRBV28,TRBD2,NA,12,TGTGCCAGCAGTACCAGCGGGAGAGAGCAGTTCTTC,CASSTSGREQFF
TRBJ1-2,TRBV18,TRBD1,NA,13,TGTGCCAGCTCTCCAGACAGGGACTATGGCTACACCTTC,CASSPDRDYGYTF
TRBJ1-5,TRBV5-1,NA,NA,15,TGCGCCAGCAGCTGGGGCGAGGATAGCAATCAGCCCCAGCATTTT,CASSWGEDSNQPQHF
TRBJ1-5,TRBV27,NA,once,15,TGTGCCAGCAGCGAGGGACTGAGTAGCAATCAGCCCCAGCATTTT,CASSEGLSSNQPQHF
TRBJ2-5,TRBV28,NA,NA,13,TGTGCCAGCAGTTCCGGGCGGGGAGAGACCCAGTACTTC,CASSSGRGETQYF
TRBJ2-5,TRBV11-3,TRBD2,NA,16,TGTGCCAGCAGCTTAACGAGCGGGACTCGGCAAGAGACCCAGTACTTC,CASSLTSGTRQETQYF
TRBJ1-1,TRBV5-4,NA,once,15,TGTGCCAGCAGCTTCCTGGAGGTCGCAGCCCCTGAAGCTTTCTTT,CASSFLEVAAPEAFF
TRBJ2-1,TRBV10-3,TRBD1,NA,16,TGTGCCATCAGTGAGTCGGAGACAGGGGGCTTTGACTTGGAGTTCTTC,CAISESETGGFDLEFF
TRBJ1-3,TRBV7-8,NA,NA,17,TGTGCCAGCAGCTCCCTTTTACAACTATCCTCTGGAAACACCATATATTTT,CASSSLLQLSSGNTIYF
TRBJ1-1,TRBV29-1,TRBD1,NA,15,TGCAGCGTTGATTACGGGACAGGAGCAAACACTGAAGCTTTCTTT,CSVDYGTGANTEAFF
TRBJ2-7,TRBV19,TRBD1,NA,17,TGTGCCAGTAGTATAACTCACACAGGGGGGTCCTCCTACGAGCAGTACTTC,CASSITHTGGSSYEQYF
TRBJ1-1,TRBV30,NA,NA,13,TGTGCCTGGAGTGTACAGGTCATGACTGAAGCTTTCTTT,CAWSVQVMTEAFF
TRBJ2-1,TRBV30,TRBD2,NA,17,TGTGCCTGGAACCTAGCGGGAGACTCGGTCTCCTACAATGAGCAGTTCTTC,CAWNLAGDSVSYNEQFF
TRBJ1-2,TRBV28,TRBD1,NA,15,TGTGCCAGCAGTCTAAGGGACAGGGCTGACTATGGCTACACCTTC,CASSLRDRADYGYTF
TRBJ2-3,TRBV6-1,NA,NA,14,TGTGCCAGCAGAGGGGGGGGGCCCACAGATACGCAGTATTTT,CASRGGGPTDTQYF
TRBJ2-7,TRBV27,TRBD2,NA,21,TGTGCCAGCAGCTCCCTCCGCCGGGGACTAGCGGGAGGAGGGGGATCCTACGAGCAGTACTTC,CASSSLRRGLAGGGGSYEQYF
TRBJ2-5,TRBV5-6,TRBD2,NA,14,TGTGCCAGCAGCTACCTAGCGGCCGAAGAGACCCAGTACTTC,CASSYLAAEETQYF
TRBJ2-3,TRBV9,TRBD1,NA,14,TGTGCCAGCAGCCTGGACAGGAGCACAGATACGCAGTATTTT,CASSLDRSTDTQYF
TRBJ2-7,TRBV19,NA,NA,13,TGTGCCAGTAGTGCTGGTTTAGTCTACGAGCAGTACTTC,CASSAGLVYEQYF
TRBJ2-7,TRBV5-6,NA,NA,13,TGTGCCAGCACCCTCCGGGGTAATTACGAGCAGTACTTC,CASTLRGNYEQYF
TRBJ1-5,TRBV18,NA,NA,14,TGTGCCAGCTCACCAGCCGGGGGGCGGCAGCCCCAGCATTTT,CASSPAGGRQPQHF
TRBJ1-3,TRBV9,NA,NA,15,TGTGCCAGCAGCGCGACAGGTTACTCTGGAAACACCATATATTTT,CASSATGYSGNTIYF
TRBJ1-5,TRBV7-7,NA,NA,13,TGTGCCAGCAGCTTCAAGGAGGGGCAGCCCCAGCATTTT,CASSFKEGQPQHF
TRBJ1-1,TRBV5-1,NA,once,15,TGCGCCAGCAGCTTTGGTCCGGGGATCGACACTGAAGCTTTCTTT,CASSFGPGIDTEAFF
TRBJ2-1,TRBV6-1,NA,NA,15,TGTGCCAGCAGTGAGGCAGACAGTTCCTACAATGAGCAGTTCTTC,CASSEADSSYNEQFF
TRBJ2-3,TRBV28,TRBD2,NA,16,TGTGCCAGCAGTTTGGGACTAGCGGGAGAAACAGATACGCAGTATTTT,CASSLGLAGETDTQYF
TRBJ1-1,TRBV6-1,TRBD1,NA,16,TGTGCCAGCAGTGACTATGACAGGGGCCTTTGGAGTGAAGCTTTCTTT,CASSDYDRGLWSEAFF
TRBJ1-1,TRBV7-9,NA,NA,16,TGTGCCAGCAGCCCCTATGGGGACACGGGGGGTCCTGAAGCTTTCTTT,CASSPYGDTGGPEAFF
TRBJ2-3,TRBV6-1,TRBD2,once,16,TGTGCCAGCAGTGAAGCTTTAGCGGGACTCGCAGATACGCAGTATTTT,CASSEALAGLADTQYF
TRBJ2-1,TRBV6-6,TRBD2,NA,16,TGTGCCAGCAGTTACCAAAGACTAGCGAGATACAATGAGCAGTTCTTC,CASSYQRLARYNEQFF
TRBJ2-2,TRBV4-1,NA,NA,16,TGCGCCAGCAGCCAAGAAGCGGGCCGGAACACCGGGGAGCTGTTTTTT,CASSQEAGRNTGELFF
TRBJ1-5,TRBV19,TRBD1,NA,18,TGTGCCAGTAGTATATGGGACAGGGCACCTTATAGCAATCAGCCCCAGCATTTT,CASSIWDRAPYSNQPQHF
TRBJ1-1,TRBV10-3,NA,NA,14,TGTGCCACCCAACTCGGGCAGGGAGGGACTGAAGCTTTCTTT,CATQLGQGGTEAFF
TRBJ1-1,TRBV7-6,NA,NA,16,TGTGCCAGCAGCCGGGGACAAGGGGAAATGAACACTGAAGCTTTCTTT,CASSRGQGEMNTEAFF